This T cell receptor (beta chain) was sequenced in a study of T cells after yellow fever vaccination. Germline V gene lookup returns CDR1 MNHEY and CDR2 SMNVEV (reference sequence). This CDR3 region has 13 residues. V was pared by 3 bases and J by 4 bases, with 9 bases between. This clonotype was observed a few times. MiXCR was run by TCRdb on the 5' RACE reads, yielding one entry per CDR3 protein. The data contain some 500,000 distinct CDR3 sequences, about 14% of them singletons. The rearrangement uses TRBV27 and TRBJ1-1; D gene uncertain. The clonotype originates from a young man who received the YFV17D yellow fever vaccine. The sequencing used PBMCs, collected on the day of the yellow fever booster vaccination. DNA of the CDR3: TGTGCCAGCAGTTTTCGGTGGTCCACTGAAGCTTTCTTT. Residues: CASSFRWSTEAFF.